The 32 T cell receptor beta chains below all came from one sample that was sequenced in a study of T cell clones after liver transplantation. Data came from immunoSEQ multiplex PCR; TCRdb stores just in-frame clones and leaves some out. The data show more than 95,000 clones, approximately 78% seen once. The material sequenced was CD4+ T cells from blood, taken before liver transplant. All receptors derive from a human donor who received a liver transplant.

V usage is TRBV2 and J usage is TRBJ2-5; TRBD2 matches 10 bases. CDR3 length: 18 amino acids. V trimming: 5 bases; J trimming: 5 bases; junction bases outside the gene matches: 17. Germline loops: CDR1 SNHLY, CDR2 FYNNEI. The CDR3 DNA is TGTGCCAGCAGTAACCCCTCGGGGGGAGCGGGGGGGTTGGAGACCCAGTACTTC. As protein: CASSNPSGGAGGLETQYF.

This chain joins TRBV5-5 and TRBJ1-1, with a weak D call TRBD1 (6 bases). V lost 0 bases to trimming and J lost 12 bases, with 12 bases between them. The CDR3 has 12 amino acids. The germline CDR1 and CDR2 sequences are SGHKS and YYEKEE (reference sequence). CDR3 in DNA: TGTGCCAGCAGCTTGGCAGGGGATGCAACTTTCTTT. Protein product: CASSLAGDATFF.

The chain uses TRBV9 and TRBJ2-7; 10 nucleotides match TRBD2. The trim removed 5 bases at V and 2 bases at J, leaving 7 bases unmatched. The CDR3 contains 15 residues. Germline CDR1 reads SGDLS; CDR2 reads YYNGEE. CDR3 bases: TGTGCCAGCAGTGCCTCTAGCGGGAGTACCTACGAGCAGTACTTC. It yields the protein CASSASSGSTYEQYF.

The chain uses TRBV19 and TRBJ1-3, with D unclear. CDR3 length equals 16 residues. Germline V gives CDR1 LNHDA, CDR2 SQIVND (reference sequence). V lost 5 bases and J 7 bases, leaving 21 bases between the germline ends. The CDR3 DNA is TGTGCCAGTAGTCTCTCCTCGGACGGCGTTGGGAACACCATATATTTT. Translating gives CASSLSSDGVGNTIYF.

The chain joins TRBV2 to TRBJ2-5; weak D call: TRBD1 (6 bases). The CDR3 spans 14 residues. Germline CDR1 reads SNHLY; CDR2 reads FYNNEI. The ends were cut back, 4 bases at V and 5 bases at J, with 14 bases in the middle. The DNA for the CDR3 is TGTGCCAGCAGTGGGACAGCCCCGGGGGAGACCCAGTACTTC. It translates to CASSGTAPGETQYF.

This clone was seen only once. The chain has TRBV5-1 and TRBJ2-5, with TRBD2 as a possible D gene (5 bases). The V gene's germline CDR1 is SGHRS and CDR2 YFSETQ. There are 15 residues in the CDR3. V was shortened by 0 bases and J by 2 bases, with 11 bases between the two germline ends. CDR3 sequence reads: CASSLGPSSQETQYF. In DNA form, the CDR3 reads TGCGCCAGCAGCTTGGGTCCTAGCTCGCAAGAGACCCAGTACTTC.

This clone came up a few times. CDR3 nucleotides: TGTGCCAGCAGCTTAAGCTCCTACAATGAGCAGTTCTTC. Translating gives CASSLSSYNEQFF. V gene TRBV7-3 combines with J gene TRBJ2-1, with no clear D. Trimming left V 1 base short and J 0 bases short, with 1 base between. This CDR3 comprises 13 residues. The V gene's germline CDR1 is SGHTA and CDR2 FQGTGA.

This chain links TRBV7-2 with TRBJ2-1; D uncertain. The CDR3 consists of 13 residues. The V end was cut by 4 bases, the J end by 4 bases, with 8 bases between. Germline CDR1 reads SGHTA; CDR2 reads FQGNSA. In nucleotides, the CDR3 is TGTGCCAGCAGCTCTGGGGTTTACAATGAGCAGTTCTTC. This sequence encodes CASSSGVYNEQFF.

The chain recombines TRBV11-3 with TRBJ2-7; no clear D gene. Trimming took 5 bases from V and 6 from J, leaving 11 bases between them. Germline CDR1 SGHNT, CDR2 YENEEA. The CDR3 consists of 12 residues. The DNA for the CDR3 is TGTGCCAGCAGCCCCGGCGGCCCCGAGCAGTACTTC. Encoded protein: CASSPGGPEQYF.

The V and J genes are TRBV28 and TRBJ2-5; 7 bases fit TRBD2. V dropped 4 bases and J dropped 2; count of bases not matched to a gene: 4. CDR3 length equals 14 residues. Germline CDR1 reads MDHEN; CDR2 reads SYDVKM. Written as DNA, the CDR3 is TGTGCCAGCAGTTCGGGGGGTAGACAAGAGACCCAGTACTTC. Protein product: CASSSGGRQETQYF.

This chain joins TRBV4-1 and TRBJ2-2; 7 bases match TRBD2. Germline CDR1 and CDR2: MGHRA and YSYEKL. J was trimmed by 1 base and V by 8 bases; bases with no gene match: 1. CDR3 length equals 13 residues. CDR3 region: CASSSGNTGELFF. The CDR3 nucleotides are TGCGCCAGCTCTAGCGGGAACACCGGGGAGCTGTTTTTT.

The rearrangement joins TRBV18 to TRBJ2-1; 11 bases align to TRBD2. Germline assignment: CDR1 KGHSH and CDR2 LQKENI. V shed 2 bases and J 0 bases; nucleotides not matched to a gene: 9. The length of the CDR3 is 19 residues. The chain's CDR3 is CASSPRLAGRKGSYNEQFF. The CDR3 bases are TGTGCCAGCTCACCAAGACTAGCGGGGAGGAAGGGCTCCTACAATGAGCAGTTCTTC.

This rearrangement joins TRBV21-1 to TRBJ2-7; TRBD2, as called in the table, went unchecked against the DNA. TRBV21-1 represents a pseudogene. The CDR3 extends over 16 amino acids. CDR3 amino acids: CASSTRPPSGCSEQYF. The CDR3 bases are TGTGCCAGCAGCACCCGCCCGCCCTCCGGGTGTTCCGAGCAGTACTTC.

The V gene is TRBV4-1, the J gene TRBJ2-1; 11 bases are a match to TRBD2. The V segment lost 3 bases and the J segment 5 bases; nucleotides outside the gene matches: 6. The CDR3 is made up of 16 amino acids. Germline V gives CDR1 MGHRA, CDR2 YSYEKL. The CDR3 DNA reads TGCGCCAGCAGCCACCTGGGACTAGCGGAAAACAATGAGCAGTTCTTC. Encoded protein: CASSHLGLAENNEQFF.

This clone was observed at least ten times. This chain links TRBV30 with TRBJ2-1; D is possibly TRBD1 (5 bases). V lost 3 bases, J lost 9 bases, and 12 bases lay in between. This CDR3 spans 12 amino acids. CDR1 GTSNPN and CDR2 SVGIG come from the germline V gene (reference sequence). The CDR3 region has the DNA TGTGCCTGGAGCAGGGTGACCGGTGAGCAGTTCTTC. The encoded protein is CAWSRVTGEQFF.

This rearrangement joins TRBV6-6 to TRBJ1-5; tentatively, D is TRBD1 (5 bases). Per the germline V gene, CDR1 is MNHNY and CDR2 is SVGAGI (reference sequence). Trimming removed 7 bases from V and 4 bases from J, with 17 bases in between. The CDR3 loop spans 15 amino acids. The CDR3 nucleotides read TGTGCCAGCACTACGGGGGGTACTACAAATCAGCCCCAGCATTTT. Its translation is CASTTGGTTNQPQHF.

This chain connects TRBV2 to TRBJ2-5; no clear D gene. Germline assignment: CDR1 SNHLY and CDR2 FYNNEI. This CDR3 has 14 residues. Trimming left V 9 bases short and J 2 bases short, with 16 bases between. CDR3 region: CARADVVFQETQYF. The CDR3 DNA is TGTGCCAGGGCGGATGTCGTCTTTCAAGAGACCCAGTACTTC.

V and J are TRBV6-6 and TRBJ2-7; TRBD1 is a possible D gene (6 bases). Germline lookup yields CDR1 MNHNY and CDR2 SVGAGI (reference sequence). This CDR3 is built from 14 residues. The V gene lost 5 bases and the J gene lost 4 bases, with 15 bases spanning the gap. CDR3 sequence reads: CASSGPKGGYEQYF. CDR3 bases: TGTGCCAGCAGTGGCCCTAAAGGGGGATACGAGCAGTACTTC.

This clone was counted only a few times. The CDR3 reads CASSLGLGARSRTHEQFF. The CDR3 DNA sequence: TGTGCCAGCAGCTTGGGCCTGGGCGCGCGGAGCCGGACCCATGAGCAGTTCTTC. This chain uses TRBV5-6 with TRBJ2-1; D uncertain. V dropped 0 bases and J dropped 8 bases, with 24 bases sitting between them. CDR1 and CDR2 from the germline V gene are SGHDT and YYEEEE. CDR3 length: 18 residues.

V and J are TRBV7-2 and TRBJ1-5, with 11 bases aligning to TRBD1. The CDR3 totals 15 residues. The germline CDR1 and CDR2 sequences are SGHTA and FQGNSA. With V trimmed by 5 bases and J by 6 bases, 6 bases remained unmatched. CDR3 DNA sequence: TGTGCCAGCAGCCCTGGGACAGGGGGTGGTCAGCCCCAGCATTTT. Its protein is CASSPGTGGGQPQHF.

The chain uses TRBV9 and TRBJ1-3; D ambiguous. V was shortened by 2 bases and J by 4 bases, with 10 bases between the two germline ends. Germline V gene data show CDR1 as SGDLS and CDR2 as YYNGEE. This CDR3 contains 14 residues. CDR3 in DNA: TGTGCCAGCAGCGTCATAGACCGAGGAAACACCATATATTTT. This translates into CASSVIDRGNTIYF.

This chain uses TRBV27 with TRBJ2-2; D tentatively fits TRBD1 or TRBD2 (5 bases each). Germline V gene lookup returns CDR1 MNHEY and CDR2 SMNVEV (reference sequence). V was clipped by 5 bases and J by 6 bases, with 10 bases between them. This CDR3 spans 13 amino acids. This CDR3 is CASSPQGAGELFF. In DNA, the CDR3 is TGTGCCAGCAGTCCCCAGGGAGCCGGGGAGCTGTTTTTT.

This clone was counted only a few times. V gene TRBV6-1 combines with J gene TRBJ1-2, with D possibly being TRBD1 (5 bases). CDR3 length: 13 residues. The V end lost 7 bases, the J end lost 5 bases, and 14 bases lay between the germline ends. Per germline, CDR1 MNHNS and CDR2 SASEGT. In nucleotides, the CDR3 is TGTGCCAGCATCCCTGGCAGGGATTATGGCTACACCTTC. Translation: CASIPGRDYGYTF.

This chain uses TRBV19 with TRBJ1-1; TRBD1 matches 7 bases. Trimming cost V 9 bases and J 0 bases; bases outside gene matches: 7. CDR3 length equals 14 residues. Germline CDR1 is LNHDA and CDR2 is SQIVND (reference sequence). CDR3 sequence (DNA): TGTGCCAGCCGGGACAGCGGCTTGAACACTGAAGCTTTCTTT. This codes for CASRDSGLNTEAFF.

The chain couples TRBV11-3 to TRBJ2-1, with TRBD2 identical over 11 bases. The CDR3 runs 16 residues. V lost 1 base, J lost 6 bases, and 5 bases stayed unmatched. CDR1 is SGHNT, CDR2 YENEEA, per germline. Here the CDR3 reads CASSLGTLAGVNEQFF. The CDR3 DNA reads TGTGCCAGCAGCTTAGGAACACTAGCGGGAGTCAATGAGCAGTTCTTC.

The V call is TRBV6-5, the J call TRBJ2-1, with D perhaps matching TRBD1 or TRBD2 (6 bases each). Trimming took off 2 bases at V and 0 bases at J, with 8 bases between the two ends. Looked up from germline, CDR1 is MNHEY and CDR2 is SVGAGI. CDR3 size: 15 residues. The CDR3 coding sequence is TGTGCCAGCAGTTACCGGGGGCCCTCCTACAATGAGCAGTTCTTC. Translating it yields CASSYRGPSYNEQFF.

J is TRBJ2-2 and V is TRBV7-8; D assignment may be TRBD1 or TRBD2 (6 bases each). The CDR3 has 14 residues. The V gene lost 3 bases and the J gene lost 3 bases, with 8 bases spanning the gap. Per germline, CDR1 SGHVS and CDR2 FQNEAQ. The CDR3 DNA is TGTGCCAGCAGCTTCGGGGGCCACACCGGGGAGCTGTTTTTT. It yields the protein CASSFGGHTGELFF.

The table lists this clone with a few counts. This sequence joins TRBV5-1 and TRBJ2-5; tentatively, D is TRBD1 or TRBD2 (5 bases each). The CDR3 contains 15 residues. The V gene's germline CDR1 is SGHRS and CDR2 YFSETQ. The ends were cut back, 0 bases at V and 3 bases at J, with 12 bases in the middle. The CDR3 loop reads CASSLGGTREETQYF. CDR3 sequence (DNA): TGCGCCAGCAGCTTGGGGGGGACGAGGGAAGAGACCCAGTACTTC.

This chain connects TRBV5-6 to TRBJ1-2; the D gene is possibly TRBD1 (5 bases). Germline CDR1 SGHDT, CDR2 YYEEEE. This CDR3 spans 14 amino acids. The V gene lost 2 bases and the J gene lost 2 bases, with 10 bases spanning the gap. The CDR3 DNA follows: TGTGCCAGCAGCTTTTTTCAGGGAAACTATGGCTACACCTTC. It encodes CASSFFQGNYGYTF.

This clone was found once. The chain links TRBV5-1 to TRBJ2-5, with D possibly being TRBD2 (5 bases). CDR3 size: 14 residues. Trimming removed 4 bases at V and 1 base at J, with 11 bases between. The germline V gene encodes CDR1 SGHRS and CDR2 YFSETQ. This CDR3 reads CASSLQGGQETQYF. The CDR3 coding sequence is TGCGCCAGCAGCCTTCAAGGAGGCCAAGAGACCCAGTACTTC.

The chain recombines TRBV7-9 with TRBJ2-5, with 9 bases identical to TRBD1. With V trimmed by 2 bases and J by 5 bases, 6 bases remained unmatched. CDR1 is SEHNR and CDR2 is FQNEAQ in the germline V gene (reference sequence). The CDR3 runs 15 residues. CDR3 amino acids: CASSLTGGSLETQYF. The CDR3 DNA is TGTGCCAGCAGCTTAACAGGGGGCAGCTTGGAGACCCAGTACTTC.

The chain has TRBV5-1 and TRBJ1-1; the D is unclear. The CDR3 extends over 13 amino acids. Germline values: CDR1 SGHRS, CDR2 YFSETQ. V dropped 0 bases and J dropped 0 bases, with 3 bases sitting between them. CDR3 coding DNA: TGCGCCAGCAGCTTGGAAGTGAACACTGAAGCTTTCTTT. Protein: CASSLEVNTEAFF.